Listed here are 29 T cell receptor beta chains from one sample, sequenced in a study of OX40 agonist ivuxolimab in advanced cancers. Libraries were prepared by immunoSEQ multiplex PCR; TCRdb keeps only in-frame clonotypes and omits some of them. The table lists 74,000 or so clones, 90% to 95% of them singletons. This specimen consisted of CD4+ or CD8+ T cells sorted from blood, obtained in a trial of the OX40 agonist ivuxolimab. These receptors came from an adult with an advanced solid tumor such as melanoma, head and neck, liver or kidney cancer.

V is TRBV5-1 and J is TRBJ2-3; no definite D call. Germline V gene lookup returns CDR1 SGHRS and CDR2 YFSETQ. This CDR3 has 15 amino acids. Trimming stripped 4 bases from V and 3 bases from J, with 15 bases between. The CDR3 region has the DNA TGCGCCAGCAGCGCCGCGCTAGTGGCAACAGATACGCAGTATTTT. Protein product: CASSAALVATDTQYF. The full variable domain, its missing parts supplied by reference TRBV5-1 and TRBJ2-3, is KAGVTQTPRYLIKTRGQQVTLSCSPISGHRSVSWYQQTPGQGLQFLFEYFSETQRNKGNFPGRFSGRQFSNSRSEMNVSTLELGDSALYLCASSAALVATDTQYFGPGTRLTVL.

The genes are TRBV30 and TRBJ2-3; a possible D gene is TRBD1 (6 bases). The CDR3 extends over 13 amino acids. Trimming pared 2 bases from V and 6 bases from J, leaving 12 bases between. Germline CDR1 and CDR2: GTSNPN and SVGIG (reference sequence). The chain's CDR3 is CAWSTTGSDTQYF. CDR3 nucleotide sequence: TGTGCCTGGAGTACTACAGGGTCCGATACGCAGTATTTT.

This sequence joins TRBV18 and TRBJ1-1; possibly TRBD1 for D (6 bases). Trimming stripped 4 bases from V and 5 bases from J, with 11 bases between. Per germline, CDR1 KGHSH and CDR2 LQKENI. The CDR3 is 13 residues long. The CDR3 protein is CASSQGVATEAFF. Written as DNA, the CDR3 is TGTGCCAGCTCACAGGGGGTGGCAACTGAAGCTTTCTTT.

V is TRBV4-2 and J is TRBJ1-2, with D possibly TRBD1 on 5 matching bases. Trimming removed 0 bases at V and 6 bases at J, with 14 bases between. The germline CDR1 and CDR2 sequences are LGHNA and YNFKEQ. This CDR3 spans 15 amino acids. CDR3 amino acids: CASSQDAWGMDGYTF. In DNA form, the CDR3 reads TGTGCCAGCAGCCAAGACGCCTGGGGGATGGATGGCTACACCTTC.

The chain has TRBV18 and TRBJ1-1, with D hard to call. This CDR3 contains 12 residues. Trimming shortened V by 7 bases and J by 1 base, and 7 bases separated the two germline ends. CDR1 and CDR2 from the germline V gene are KGHSH and LQKENI. CDR3 DNA sequence: TGTGCCAGCTACCTGGAGAACACTGAAGCTTTCTTT. Translated, it gives CASYLENTEAFF.

This clone has a single count. The chain carries TRBV9 and TRBJ1-5, with D uncertain. This CDR3 contains 15 residues. Germline CDR1 reads SGDLS; CDR2 reads YYNGEE. Trimming pared 1 base from V and 3 bases from J, leaving 11 bases between. The CDR3 is CASSVLPSFNQPQHF. The CDR3 bases are TGTGCCAGCAGCGTATTACCCAGCTTCAATCAGCCCCAGCATTTT.

The genes are TRBV11-2 and TRBJ2-2; D gene unclear. The germline V gene encodes CDR1 SGHAT and CDR2 FQNNGV. The CDR3 spans 12 residues. The V end was cut by 3 bases, the J end by 8 bases, with 7 bases between. CDR3 coding DNA: TGTGCCAGCAGCTTGGACGGGGGGGAGCTGTTTTTT. This sequence encodes CASSLDGGELFF. Drawing the rest from reference TRBV11-2 and TRBJ2-2, the complete variable domain is EAGVAQSPRYKIIEKRQSVAFWCNPISGHATLYWYQQILGQGPKLLIQFQNNGVVDDSQLPKDRFSAERLKGVDSTLKIQPAKLEDSAVYLCASSLDGGELFFGEGSRLTVL.

The J gene is TRBJ1-2, the V gene TRBV2; 8 bases map to TRBD1. V lost 4 bases to trimming and J lost 3 bases; unmatched junction nucleotides: 4. The length of the CDR3 is 14 residues. CDR1 SNHLY and CDR2 FYNNEI come from the germline V gene. Here the CDR3 DNA reads TGTGCCAGCAGTGGTCAGGGGGCGGACTATGGCTACACCTTC. Translating gives CASSGQGADYGYTF.

The chain combines TRBV19 with TRBJ1-6; D possibly corresponds to TRBD1 (5 bases). V dropped 5 bases and J dropped 6 bases, with 20 bases sitting between them. The CDR3 totals 17 residues. The germline CDR1 and CDR2 sequences are LNHDA and SQIVND (reference sequence). DNA of the CDR3: TGTGCCAGTAGTGTGGGACCAACGATGATTGTTAATTCACCCCTCCACTTT. This translates into CASSVGPTMIVNSPLHF.

The chain combines TRBV5-1 with TRBJ2-7, with D maybe TRBD1 (6 bases). The V gene's germline CDR1 is SGHRS and CDR2 YFSETQ. CDR3 length: 15 amino acids. V lost 0 bases to trimming and J lost 5 bases, with 15 bases between them. The CDR3 DNA sequence: TGCGCCAGCAGCTTGGCCCCACAGGGTAACGACGAGCAGTACTTC. This encodes CASSLAPQGNDEQYF.

In DNA form, the CDR3 reads TGCGCCAGCAGCCAAGATCAAATAGCGGGTTACGAGCAGTACTTC. Protein sequence: CASSQDQIAGYEQYF. The V gene is TRBV4-3, the J gene TRBJ2-7; 7 bases line up with TRBD2. CDR3 length: 15 residues. Trimming at V came to 0 bases and at J to 4 bases, leaving 6 bases not matched to a gene. The germline V gene encodes CDR1 LGHNA and CDR2 YSLEER.

The rearrangement uses TRBV5-1 and TRBJ1-2; D is undetermined. The CDR3 extends over 13 amino acids. The V and J ends lost 4 bases and 6 bases respectively, with 13 bases between them. Germline V gives CDR1 SGHRS, CDR2 YFSETQ. The CDR3 protein is CASSPEETDGYTF. In DNA, the CDR3 is TGCGCCAGCAGCCCGGAGGAAACGGATGGCTACACCTTC.

The chain couples TRBV6-1 to TRBJ2-1, with 8 positions matching TRBD2. V lost 6 bases and J lost 6; bases outside the gene matches: 4. Per germline, CDR1 MNHNS and CDR2 SASEGT. CDR3 length: 13 amino acids. CDR3 loop: CASSGGAPNEQFF. CDR3 DNA sequence: TGTGCCAGCAGCGGGGGGGCCCCCAATGAGCAGTTCTTC.

The chain is built from TRBV2 and TRBJ2-7, with a possible D match to TRBD1 (6 bases). Trimming took off 5 bases at V and 3 bases at J, with 14 bases between the two ends. From germline, CDR1 is SNHLY and CDR2 FYNNEI. CDR3 length equals 14 residues. CDR3 in DNA: TGTGCCAGCAGTTTAACAGGGATTTTCTACGAGCAGTACTTC. Amino acids: CASSLTGIFYEQYF.

The CDR3 DNA reads as TGCAGCGTTGGAGGCTGGGGGAACACTGAAGCTTTCTTT. Its translation: CSVGGWGNTEAFF. The V gene is TRBV29-1, the J gene TRBJ1-1, with no clear D. Germline-derived CDR1 and CDR2 are SQVTM and ANQGSEA. V was trimmed by 4 bases and J by 1 base, leaving 10 bases between them. The CDR3 totals 13 residues.

This clone was counted a single time. The gene calls are TRBV19 and TRBJ1-1; D is ambiguous. The germline V gene has CDR1 LNHDA and CDR2 SQIVND (reference sequence). Trimming pared 4 bases from V and 0 bases from J, leaving 12 bases between. The CDR3 has 15 residues. CDR3 in amino acids: CASSTGPDMNTEAFF. The DNA for the CDR3 is TGTGCCAGTAGTACAGGACCAGACATGAACACTGAAGCTTTCTTT.

The gene calls are TRBV28 and TRBJ2-1, with unresolved D. The CDR3 sequence is 17 residues long. Germline V gene data show CDR1 as MDHEN and CDR2 as SYDVKM. Trimming shortened V by 4 bases and J by 5 bases, and 21 bases separated the two germline ends. The CDR3, as DNA: TGTGCCAGCAGTTCCCCCGGGCCACTCGGGCCGAACAATGAGCAGTTCTTC. Translating it yields CASSSPGPLGPNNEQFF.

This clone was seen a few times. The V gene is TRBV10-3, the J gene TRBJ2-7; 10 nucleotides agree with TRBD1. This CDR3 spans 17 amino acids. From germline, CDR1 is ENHRY and CDR2 SYGVKD. J gave up 4 bases and V 6 bases, and 15 bases lay outside the gene matches. CDR3 sequence reads: CAISGRSGQGDTYEQYF. In DNA form, the CDR3 reads TGTGCCATCAGCGGGAGGTCCGGACAGGGGGATACGTACGAGCAGTACTTC.

The V gene is TRBV2, the J gene TRBJ2-5; D may correspond to TRBD1 or TRBD2 (5 bases each). The CDR3 runs 14 residues. The V gene's germline CDR1 is SNHLY and CDR2 FYNNEI. The V and J ends lost 6 bases and 1 base respectively, with 12 bases between them. CDR3 residues: CASSQGRPQETQYF. The DNA of the CDR3 is TGTGCCAGCAGCCAGGGACGCCCCCAAGAGACCCAGTACTTC.

A few counts support this clone. The gene calls are TRBV9 and TRBJ2-3; D assignment may be TRBD1 or TRBD2 (5 bases each). Germline V gene data show CDR1 as SGDLS and CDR2 as YYNGEE. This CDR3 has 15 residues. The ends were cut back, 0 bases at V and 0 bases at J, with 8 bases in the middle. The CDR3 protein is CASSVVGDSTDTQYF. The DNA for the CDR3 is TGTGCCAGCAGCGTAGTCGGGGACAGCACAGATACGCAGTATTTT.

The V gene is TRBV19, the J gene TRBJ2-7, with a weak D call TRBD1 (6 bases). The CDR3 length is 13 residues. Between the trimmed V and J ends, which lost 11 bases and 1 base, there was a span of 15 bases. CDR1 is LNHDA and CDR2 is SQIVND in the germline V gene (reference sequence). CDR3 protein: CASRDTQSYEQYF. CDR3 DNA sequence: TGTGCCTCCCGGGACACCCAATCCTACGAGCAGTACTTC.

In this sample, this clone turned up once. This rearrangement joins TRBV5-1 to TRBJ2-3, with a possible D match to TRBD2 (6 bases). The CDR3 contains 16 residues. CDR1 and CDR2 (germline): SGHRS, YFSETQ. With 0 bases removed from V and 3 bases from J, the gap between germline ends came to 14 bases. CDR3 protein: CASSLDAGFKTDTQYF. The CDR3 DNA is TGCGCCAGCAGCTTGGATGCGGGGTTTAAGACAGATACGCAGTATTTT.

J is TRBJ2-1 and V is TRBV11-3; 7 bases map to TRBD2. The germline V gene encodes CDR1 SGHNT and CDR2 YENEEA. V gave up 5 bases and J gave up 2 bases; unmatched junction bases: 12. This CDR3 spans 17 amino acids. The chain's CDR3 is CASSAHSSGGAYNEQFF. CDR3 DNA: TGTGCCAGCAGCGCCCATTCTAGCGGAGGGGCCTACAATGAGCAGTTCTTC.

V usage is TRBV6-1 and J usage is TRBJ2-7, with a tentative D call TRBD1 (6 bases). There are 15 residues in the CDR3. V was cut by 6 bases and J by 0 bases, with 15 bases left in between. Germline lookup yields CDR1 MNHNS and CDR2 SASEGT. The CDR3 reads CASRKQGPFSYEQYF. The CDR3 region has the DNA TGTGCCAGCAGGAAACAGGGACCCTTCTCCTACGAGCAGTACTTC.

The J gene is TRBJ1-5, the V gene TRBV28; no definite D call. The germline V gene encodes CDR1 MDHEN and CDR2 SYDVKM. V lost 6 bases and J 4 bases, leaving 25 bases between the germline ends. The length of the CDR3 is 18 residues. DNA of the CDR3: TGTGCCAGCAGCGAAACCGCCCGGGGTCTTGGCTTGAATCAGCCCCAGCATTTT. Its translation is CASSETARGLGLNQPQHF.

This chain connects TRBV19 to TRBJ1-4; D is perhaps TRBD1 (6 bases). Per the germline V gene, CDR1 is LNHDA and CDR2 is SQIVND (reference sequence). The V and J ends lost 7 bases and 5 bases respectively, with 11 bases between them. The CDR3 runs 13 residues. CDR3 region: CASKTGSNEKLFF. In DNA, the CDR3 is TGTGCCAGTAAAACAGGGAGCAATGAAAAACTGTTTTTT.

The chain uses TRBV5-1 and TRBJ2-7; 9 bases map to TRBD2. CDR1 and CDR2 (germline): SGHRS, YFSETQ. Trimming removed 0 bases from V and 1 base from J; junction bases left unmatched: 14. The CDR3 loop spans 19 amino acids. The CDR3 sequence: CASSLEPPRSSGISYEQYF. CDR3 nucleotide sequence: TGCGCCAGCAGCTTGGAACCCCCTCGGTCTAGCGGGATTTCCTACGAGCAGTACTTC.

The rearrangement joins TRBV10-3 to TRBJ2-7, with TRBD2 matching 7 bases. Germline values: CDR1 ENHRY, CDR2 SYGVKD. The trim removed 6 bases at V and 3 bases at J, leaving 5 bases unmatched. The CDR3 has 13 residues. CDR3 nucleotide sequence: TGTGCCATCAGACCAACTAGCGTCTACGAGCAGTACTTC. Its translation is CAIRPTSVYEQYF.

The chain links TRBV7-9 to TRBJ1-2; D gene unclear. V lost 2 bases to trimming and J lost 4 bases, with 20 bases between them. Per the germline V gene, CDR1 is SEHNR and CDR2 is FQNEAQ (reference sequence). This CDR3 is 17 amino acids long. The CDR3 reads CASSLRAIENTLYGYTF. Here the CDR3 DNA reads TGTGCCAGCAGCTTACGGGCGATAGAAAACACTCTCTATGGCTACACCTTC.